A selection of T cell receptor beta chains follows, all from one sample in a study of T-cell memory formation after mild COVID-19. One entry per CDR3 protein, called by TCRdb with MiXCR from the 5' RACE reads. Of roughly 170,000 distinct CDR3 sequences in the sample, 20% to 25% were seen once. Sequenced material: PBMCs or a T cell subset sorted from them (not recorded which). The receptors derive from an adult woman who had mild COVID-19 (a few samples of this study predate the infection). Cell type and time point are not known. Each CDR3 is given with its conserved first and last residue. The order of the fields is clone size, J gene, V gene, D gene, CDR3 DNA, CDR3 protein. D genes are given only for firm matches. Size is omitted from some rows. Given values are once, few, many or a class for expanded clones.

many,TRBJ2-3,TRBV15,TRBD1,TGTGCCACCAGCAGAGAACAGGGGTCCCCCACAGATACGCAGTATTTT,CATSREQGSPTDTQYF
few,TRBJ2-7,TRBV11-3,-,TGTGCCAGCAGCTTGCAGGGAGATGCCTACGAGCAGTACTTC,CASSLQGDAYEQYF
few,TRBJ1-1,TRBV7-6,-,TGTGCCAGCAGCCTAGGCGGGGGCATGGACACTGAAGCTTTCTTT,CASSLGGGMDTEAFF
many,TRBJ2-3,TRBV6-1,-,TGTGCCAGCAGTGGGGGCAGGGACGCAGATACGCAGTATTTT,CASSGGRDADTQYF
-,TRBJ2-7,TRBV5-5,-,TGTGCCAGCAGCTTGGGGGGCAGGGCCCTCGACGAGCAGTACTTC,CASSLGGRALDEQYF
few,TRBJ1-1,TRBV9,TRBD1,TGTGCCAGCAGCGGCCAGGGACAGGGAGTTTTCTTT,CASSGQGQGVFF
-,TRBJ2-2,TRBV6-2/TRBV6-3,TRBD1,TGTGCCAGCAGTTACAGCCGGACAGGGGGCAACACCGGGGAGCTGTTTTTT,CASSYSRTGGNTGELFF
-,TRBJ1-5,TRBV7-9,TRBD1,TGTGCCAGCAGCCCAGGTAATGACAGGGCATACCATCAGCCCCAGCATTTT,CASSPGNDRAYHQPQHF
once,TRBJ2-7,TRBV4-3,-,TGCGCCAGCAGCCAAGATCAGGGGGGCTCCTACGAGCAGTACTTC,CASSQDQGGSYEQYF
-,TRBJ2-1,TRBV27,TRBD2,TGTGCCAGCAGTTTCATGGAGGGAGGGGATGAGCAGTTCTTC,CASSFMEGGDEQFF
-,TRBJ2-3,TRBV4-2,TRBD2,TGTGCCAGCAGCCCAAGACTAGCGGGAGGTGATACGCAGTATTTT,CASSPRLAGGDTQYF
-,TRBJ2-7,TRBV5-1,-,TGCGCCAGCAGCCAAGGAGGGGAGGTGTACGAGCAGTACTTC,CASSQGGEVYEQYF
-,TRBJ1-2,TRBV12-3/TRBV12-4,-,TGTGCCAGCAGTAACGTCCTGATAGGGGATGACGGCTACACCTTC,CASSNVLIGDDGYTF
few,TRBJ1-1,TRBV5-1,TRBD1,TGCGCCAGCAGCTTGGCCAGACAGGGGTCGGGGAACACTGAAGCTTTCTTT,CASSLARQGSGNTEAFF
few,TRBJ2-7,TRBV7-2,-,TGTGCCAGCAGGTCCTCCGGGAACCCACTCAGCGAGCAGTACTTC,CASRSSGNPLSEQYF
-,TRBJ2-1,TRBV9,TRBD2,TGTGCCAGCAGCGCCACGAGTAGCGGGGATAACAATGAGCAGTTCTTC,CASSATSSGDNNEQFF
few,TRBJ2-1,TRBV20-1,TRBD2,TGCAGTGCTAGACACCCGGGACTAGATATTAATGAGCAGTTCTTC,CSARHPGLDINEQFF
once,TRBJ1-5,TRBV2,TRBD1,TGTGCCAGCAGTGAACCCGCGGGACAGGGGGCCCTGCATGGCAATCAGCCCCAGCATTTT,CASSEPAGQGALHGNQPQHF
-,TRBJ2-2,TRBV24-1,TRBD2,TGTGCCACCAGTGATGTTAGCGGGAGGGCCCCCGGGGAGCTGTTTTTT,CATSDVSGRAPGELFF
-,TRBJ1-5,TRBV10-3,-,TGTGCCATCAGTGGGGAGGGCCTCTATCAGCCCCAGCATTTT,CAISGEGLYQPQHF
-,TRBJ1-4,TRBV19,TRBD1,TGTGCCAGTACCCCGACAGGGGTTGAAAAACTGTTTTTT,CASTPTGVEKLFF
-,TRBJ2-4,TRBV4-3,-,TGCGCCAGCAGCCAAGATCTCCAGGGGGGGTTAGCCAAAAACATTCAGTACTTC,CASSQDLQGGLAKNIQYF
few,TRBJ1-1,TRBV29-1,TRBD1,TGCAGCGTTGGTGGGGGACAGGTGAACACTGAAGCTTTCTTT,CSVGGGQVNTEAFF
many,TRBJ2-7,TRBV20-1,-,TGCAGTGCTAGAGACGGCGCGGGGGCCCCCTACGAGCAGTACTTC,CSARDGAGAPYEQYF
-,TRBJ2-1,TRBV24-1,TRBD2,TGTGCCACCAGTGATCGCGGGAGCCTCTACAATGAGCAGTTCTTC,CATSDRGSLYNEQFF
-,TRBJ1-2,TRBV6-2/TRBV6-3,-,TGTGCCAGCAGTTCCGACAGGTTAGACTACACCTTC,CASSSDRLDYTF